These 19 T cell receptor beta chains were sequenced from one sample in a study of PD-L1 blockade in urothelial cancer. TCRdb's copy holds only in-frame clones and misses some; the assay was immunoSEQ multiplex PCR. This table has just under 50,000 clones, under 90% appearing once. Time point described: pretreatment peripheral blood. The material was PBMCs, obtained around atezolizumab (anti-PD-L1) treatment. All receptors derive from a man between 65 and 85 years old with urothelial cancer.

The chain couples TRBV2 to TRBJ1-5; the D is unclear. V was pared by 1 base and J by 4 bases, with 5 bases between. Looked up from germline, CDR1 is SNHLY and CDR2 is FYNNEI. The CDR3 totals 13 residues. CDR3 coding DNA: TGTGCCAGCAGTGAAGACTTTAATCAGCCCCAGCATTTT. Its translation: CASSEDFNQPQHF.

The rearrangement links TRBV19 to TRBJ1-6; D unresolved. Trimming took 4 bases from V and 8 from J, leaving 18 bases between them. The CDR3 covers 16 residues. In germline, CDR1 is LNHDA, CDR2 SQIVND (reference sequence). The CDR3 coding sequence is TGTGCCAGTAGTAACTTACCTGCGGGAACGTATTCACCCCTCCACTTT. Its protein product is CASSNLPAGTYSPLHF.

The chain joins TRBV5-1 to TRBJ2-1, with a possible D match to TRBD2 (5 bases). V was pared by 2 bases and J by 6 bases, with 12 bases between. Germline CDR1 and CDR2: SGHRS and YFSETQ. The CDR3 totals 14 residues. CDR3 sequence reads: CASSFWGEGNEQFF. The CDR3 nucleotides read TGCGCCAGCAGCTTCTGGGGTGAGGGCAATGAGCAGTTCTTC.

The V gene is TRBV4-2, the J gene TRBJ1-5; D unclear. Trimming left V 3 bases short and J 0 bases short, with 12 bases between. The CDR3 is made up of 16 amino acids. CDR1 is LGHNA, CDR2 YNFKEQ, per germline. CDR3 loop: CASSQVLSTSNQPQHF. The CDR3 bases are TGTGCCAGCAGCCAGGTTTTGAGCACTAGCAATCAGCCCCAGCATTTT.

This clone was recorded only once. V is TRBV6-6 and J is TRBJ1-1; D is undetermined. CDR1 MNHNY and CDR2 SVGAGI come from the germline V gene (reference sequence). CDR3 length: 13 residues. V lost 6 bases and J 0 bases, leaving 8 bases between the germline ends. The CDR3 DNA sequence: TGTGCCAGCAGCCCTACTTTGAACACTGAAGCTTTCTTT. The encoded protein is CASSPTLNTEAFF.

This clone appeared a few times. For the CDR3, the DNA is TGTGCCAGCAGCTTAATTAGCTCCACTGAAGCTTTCTTT. Its translation: CASSLISSTEAFF. The chain recombines TRBV7-9 with TRBJ1-1, with D unclear. Germline V lookup: CDR1 SEHNR, CDR2 FQNEAQ (reference sequence). Trimming stripped 2 bases from V and 4 bases from J, with 8 bases between. The CDR3 has 13 residues.

The table lists this clone with a count of one. The J gene is TRBJ2-3, the V gene TRBV2; TRBD2 matches 7 bases. CDR1 SNHLY and CDR2 FYNNEI come from the germline V gene. The J segment lost 1 base and the V segment lost 8 bases, leaving 12 bases of the junction unmatched. This CDR3 is built from 16 residues. The CDR3 bases are TGTGCCAGCGATTGGGTTGCGGGAGTACGCACAGATACGCAGTATTTT. Encoded protein: CASDWVAGVRTDTQYF.

The chain carries TRBV5-1 and TRBJ1-2, with D perhaps matching TRBD1 (6 bases). Germline V lookup: CDR1 SGHRS, CDR2 YFSETQ. The CDR3 runs 14 residues. V lost 4 bases and J 4 bases, leaving 14 bases between the germline ends. The CDR3 loop is CASSVADSVYGYTF. CDR3 in DNA: TGCGCCAGCAGCGTGGCGGACAGTGTCTATGGCTACACCTTC.

There are a few counts of this clone. The chain recombines TRBV30 with TRBJ1-1; 7 bases fit TRBD1. CDR1 is GTSNPN, CDR2 SVGIG, per germline (reference sequence). The ends lost 3 bases at V and 10 bases at J; junction bases unmatched: 11. The CDR3 runs 13 residues. CDR3 in DNA: TGTGCCTGGAGCTCGGGACAGCCCGAGAGAGCTTTCTTT. Its protein is CAWSSGQPERAFF. Full variable domain (remainder filled in from reference TRBV30 and TRBJ1-1): SQTIHQWPATLVQPVGSPLSLECTVEGTSNPNLYWYRQAAGRGLQLLFYSVGIGQISSEVPQNLSASRPQDRQFILSSKKLLLSDSGFYLCAWSSGQPERAFFGQGTRLTVV.

V and J are TRBV4-1 and TRBJ1-1, with a possible D match to TRBD1 (5 bases). The germline V gene encodes CDR1 MGHRA and CDR2 YSYEKL. Trimming removed 0 bases at V and 1 base at J, with 18 bases between. This CDR3 contains 18 residues. CDR3 bases: TGCGCCAGCAGCCAAGATGGGTTCGTGAGACAGCAGAACACTGAAGCTTTCTTT. It yields the protein CASSQDGFVRQQNTEAFF.

The chain is built from TRBV29-1 and TRBJ2-5, with 7 bases aligning to TRBD2. Germline V lookup: CDR1 SQVTM, CDR2 ANQGSEA. J lost 5 bases, V lost 3 bases, and 9 bases had no gene match. The CDR3 has 14 amino acids. This chain's CDR3 is CSVEGGDGAETQYF. In DNA, the CDR3 is TGCAGCGTTGAGGGAGGGGATGGAGCGGAGACCCAGTACTTC. The variable domain in full, completed from reference TRBV29-1 and TRBJ2-5, reads SAVISQKPSRDICQRGTSLTIQCQVDSQVTMMFWYRQQPGQSLTLIATANQGSEATYESGFVIDKFPISRPNLTFSTLTVSNMSPEDSSIYLCSVEGGDGAETQYFGPGTRLLVL.

J is TRBJ2-3 and V is TRBV4-2, with TRBD2 matching over 14 bases. This CDR3 has 16 amino acids. CDR1 LGHNA and CDR2 YNFKEQ come from the germline V gene. V trimming: 3 bases; J trimming: 5 bases; junction bases outside the gene matches: 4. The CDR3 DNA follows: TGTGCCAGCAGCCAGGGGACTAGCGGGAGTGGAGATACGCAGTATTTT. This codes for CASSQGTSGSGDTQYF.

This clone was seen a few times. The rearrangement links TRBV6-1 to TRBJ1-2; D gene uncertain. Germline assignment: CDR1 MNHNS and CDR2 SASEGT. The CDR3 is 15 residues long. The CDR3 DNA follows: TGTGTCAGTCTGCAAGGAGGGATCGGGGTCGGTGGCTACACCTTC. This codes for CVSLQGGIGVGGYTF.

This sequence joins TRBV18 and TRBJ1-1, with a tentative D call TRBD1 (5 bases). The CDR3 is 15 residues long. CDR1 is KGHSH, CDR2 LQKENI, per germline. Trimming cost V 3 bases and J 10 bases, with 21 bases left between them. The CDR3 DNA is TGTGCCAGCTCACCCAACCTAGATGGGGCTTCGGGAGCTTTCTTT. Residues: CASSPNLDGASGAFF.

The rearrangement uses TRBV5-4 and TRBJ2-1; 10 bases are a match to TRBD1. The germline V gene has CDR1 SGHNT and CDR2 YYREEE (reference sequence). V lost 0 bases, J lost 6 bases, and 9 bases stayed unmatched. CDR3 length equals 17 residues. The CDR3 DNA sequence: TGTGCCAGCAGCTTGGCGCCAGGGACAGGGGCCCGCAATGAGCAGTTCTTC. Amino acid sequence: CASSLAPGTGARNEQFF.

This sequence joins TRBV5-6 and TRBJ2-3; D might be TRBD2 (6 bases). V was cut by 0 bases and J by 2 bases, with 16 bases left in between. This CDR3 has 17 amino acids. Per the germline V gene, CDR1 is SGHDT and CDR2 is YYEEEE. CDR3 residues: CASSLARAAGITDTQYF. The CDR3 bases are TGTGCCAGCAGCTTGGCGAGGGCGGCGGGAATCACAGATACGCAGTATTTT. Complete variable domain (other parts from reference TRBV5-6 and TRBJ2-3): DAGVTQSPTHLIKTRGQQVTLRCSPKSGHDTVSWYQQALGQGPQFIFQYYEEEERQRGNFPDRFSGHQFPNYSSELNVNALLLGDSALYLCASSLARAAGITDTQYFGPGTRLTVL.

The chain recombines TRBV28 with TRBJ2-7, with TRBD2 matching over 8 bases. The CDR3 loop spans 15 amino acids. Germline V gene data show CDR1 as MDHEN and CDR2 as SYDVKM. J lost 2 bases, V lost 7 bases, and 10 bases had no gene match. The CDR3 DNA reads as TGTGCCAGCACCACCGGCGGGGGGCTCACCTACGAGCAGTACTTC. Protein product: CASTTGGGLTYEQYF.

The V and J genes are TRBV7-2 and TRBJ2-7; D is perhaps TRBD1 (5 bases). V was shortened by 0 bases and J by 5 bases, with 23 bases between the two germline ends. The CDR3 is 18 residues long. In germline, CDR1 is SGHTA, CDR2 FQGNSA. The CDR3 reads CASSLALNGQGYSDEQYF. Here the CDR3 DNA reads TGTGCCAGCAGCTTAGCGCTAAATGGGCAGGGCTATTCCGACGAGCAGTACTTC.

This clone appeared a single time. This sequence joins TRBV6-1 and TRBJ2-3, with 9 bases identical to TRBD2. Germline CDR1 is MNHNS and CDR2 is SASEGT. V shed 1 base and J 5 bases; nucleotides not matched to a gene: 7. This CDR3 is built from 16 residues. CDR3 coding DNA: TGTGCCAGCAGTGAAGTAGGCGGGAGGGCGCAAGATACGCAGTATTTT. As protein: CASSEVGGRAQDTQYF.